This T cell receptor (beta chain) is drawn from a study of cytomegalovirus exposure and HLA in healthy donors. The germline V gene has CDR1 SGHNT and CDR2 YYREEE (reference sequence). This CDR3 is 15 amino acids long. V was cut by 1 base and J by 6 bases, with 14 bases left in between. It was with 60 Vbeta and 13 Jbeta primers that the PCR ran. Only in-frame clones appear in the TCRdb table, and some are missing; sequencing was by immunoSEQ multiplex PCR. The sample has about 89,000 clones; 85% are singletons. About this clone: Its target is unknown.

The study, taken as a whole, reports: Specificity of three CMV-associated chains for CMV antigens was verified in vitro.

Sequencing used PBMCs. The rearrangement uses TRBV5-4 and TRBJ2-1; TRBD2 is a possible D gene (7 bases). The TCR sequence derives from a man aged 40-49 years in good health and CMV-seropositive. The chain's CDR3 is CASSLWGGRSNEQFF. The CDR3 DNA reads TGTGCCAGCAGCTTGTGGGGGGGGCGGTCCAATGAGCAGTTCTTC.